Listed below are T cell receptor beta chains from one sample, sequenced in a study of blood T cell repertoires in COVID-19. Here immunoSEQ multiplex PCR was the method, and the copy in TCRdb shows in-frame clones only, minus some. This sample has around 170,000 clones, with over 75% found just once. The sequencing sample was made of peripheral blood. All receptors derive from a man aged 65 to 85 who had recovered from COVID-19. The CDR3 runs from the conserved cysteine through the conserved F or W. Each record gives: V gene, clone size, CDR3 length, D gene, J gene, CDR3 protein, CDR3 DNA. A D gene is named only where the DNA matches it firmly. Some rows have no size entry. The others give once, few or many, or a class for an expanded clone.

v_gene: TRBV9; abundance: NA; len: 15; d_gene: TRBD2; j_gene: TRBJ2-7; CDR3aa: CASSPSGSSSYEQYF; CDR3nt: TGTGCCAGCAGCCCTAGCGGGTCTTCTTCCTACGAGCAGTACTTC
v_gene: TRBV4-3; abundance: NA; len: 14; d_gene: NA; j_gene: TRBJ1-1; CDR3aa: CASSQEGRGPEAFF; CDR3nt: TGCGCCAGCAGCCAAGAGGGCAGGGGACCTGAAGCTTTCTTT
v_gene: TRBV4-3; abundance: NA; len: 13; d_gene: NA; j_gene: TRBJ1-5; CDR3aa: CASSQDRAQPQHF; CDR3nt: TGCGCCAGCAGCCAAGATAGAGCTCAGCCCCAGCATTTT
v_gene: TRBV28; abundance: few; len: 18; d_gene: TRBD1; j_gene: TRBJ1-3; CDR3aa: CASSPPGTELSSGNTIYF; CDR3nt: TGTGCCAGCAGTCCCCCCGGGACAGAATTAAGCTCTGGAAACACCATATATTTT
v_gene: TRBV30; abundance: NA; len: 11; d_gene: NA; j_gene: TRBJ2-7; CDR3aa: CAWSPQSEQYF; CDR3nt: TGTGCCTGGAGCCCCCAGTCAGAGCAGTACTTC
v_gene: TRBV2; abundance: NA; len: 12; d_gene: NA; j_gene: TRBJ2-7; CDR3aa: CASNERGYEQYF; CDR3nt: TGTGCCAGCAACGAACGGGGCTACGAGCAGTACTTC
v_gene: TRBV27; abundance: NA; len: 13; d_gene: NA; j_gene: TRBJ1-5; CDR3aa: CASSLGSYQPQHF; CDR3nt: TGTGCCAGCAGTTTAGGTAGCTATCAGCCCCAGCATTTT
v_gene: TRBV28; abundance: few; len: 13; d_gene: NA; j_gene: TRBJ2-7; CDR3aa: CASSLEGAREQYF; CDR3nt: TGTGCCAGCAGTTTGGAAGGGGCGAGAGAGCAGTACTTC
v_gene: TRBV18; abundance: NA; len: 15; d_gene: NA; j_gene: TRBJ2-7; CDR3aa: CASSPESGWGYEQYF; CDR3nt: TGTGCCAGCTCACCAGAGAGCGGGTGGGGCTACGAGCAGTACTTC
v_gene: TRBV6-5; abundance: NA; len: 16; d_gene: TRBD1; j_gene: TRBJ1-1; CDR3aa: CASSSSNPRQGAEAFF; CDR3nt: TGTGCCAGCAGTTCCTCGAATCCGAGACAGGGGGCTGAAGCTTTCTTT
v_gene: TRBV12-3/TRBV12-4; abundance: NA; len: 13; d_gene: NA; j_gene: TRBJ1-2; CDR3aa: CASSRGVLGGYTF; CDR3nt: TGTGCCAGCAGTAGGGGTGTCTTGGGTGGCTACACCTTC
v_gene: TRBV6-5; abundance: few; len: 14; d_gene: NA; j_gene: TRBJ1-5; CDR3aa: CASTSGDSNQPQHF; CDR3nt: TGTGCCAGCACCTCAGGGGATAGCAATCAGCCCCAGCATTTT
v_gene: TRBV5-1; abundance: NA; len: 17; d_gene: TRBD2; j_gene: TRBJ2-2; CDR3aa: CASSSGLAGEATGELFF; CDR3nt: TGCGCCAGCAGCTCGGGACTAGCGGGAGAGGCTACCGGGGAGCTGTTTTTT
v_gene: TRBV18; abundance: NA; len: 14; d_gene: NA; j_gene: TRBJ2-5; CDR3aa: CASSPGGTQETQYF; CDR3nt: TGTGCCAGCTCACCCGGAGGGACCCAAGAGACCCAGTACTTC
v_gene: TRBV20-1; abundance: NA; len: 14; d_gene: TRBD2; j_gene: TRBJ2-7; CDR3aa: CSASSSGLSYEQYF; CDR3nt: TGCAGTGCTAGTTCTAGCGGGCTCTCCTACGAGCAGTACTTC
v_gene: TRBV3-1/TRBV3-2; abundance: NA; len: 19; d_gene: TRBD2; j_gene: TRBJ2-3; CDR3aa: CASSQFRTSGRARTDTQYF; CDR3nt: TGTGCCAGCAGCCAATTTCGGACTAGCGGGAGGGCCCGGACAGATACGCAGTATTTT
v_gene: TRBV14; abundance: NA; len: 12; d_gene: NA; j_gene: TRBJ1-2; CDR3aa: CASSAWSGGYTF; CDR3nt: TGTGCCAGCAGCGCCTGGTCGGGTGGCTACACCTTC
v_gene: TRBV5-1; abundance: NA; len: 16; d_gene: TRBD1; j_gene: TRBJ1-2; CDR3aa: CASSNRPGTGGAGYTF; CDR3nt: TGCGCCAGCAGTAATCGTCCCGGGACAGGGGGCGCAGGCTACACCTTC
v_gene: TRBV7-5; abundance: NA; len: 21; d_gene: NA; j_gene: TRBJ2-1; CDR3aa: CARSFLGYFLDLAGNYNEQFF; CDR3nt: TGTGCCAGAAGCTTTTTGGGATATTTTCTGGACCTAGCGGGGAACTACAATGAGCAGTTCTTC
v_gene: TRBV19; abundance: once; len: 14; d_gene: TRBD1; j_gene: TRBJ1-1; CDR3aa: CASSMGTENTEAFF; CDR3nt: TGTGCCAGTAGTATGGGGACAGAAAACACTGAAGCTTTCTTT
v_gene: TRBV7-9; abundance: NA; len: 14; d_gene: NA; j_gene: TRBJ2-5; CDR3aa: CASSLGGGQETQYF; CDR3nt: TGTGCCAGCAGCTTGGGGGGAGGACAAGAGACCCAGTACTTC
v_gene: TRBV6-1; abundance: NA; len: 14; d_gene: NA; j_gene: TRBJ1-5; CDR3aa: CASSPTGRNQPQHF; CDR3nt: TGTGCCAGCAGCCCGACAGGACGCAATCAGCCCCAGCATTTT
v_gene: TRBV11-2; abundance: NA; len: 12; d_gene: NA; j_gene: TRBJ1-1; CDR3aa: CASSLDRDGAFF; CDR3nt: TGTGCCAGCAGCTTAGACCGGGATGGAGCTTTCTTT
v_gene: TRBV6-5; abundance: once; len: 15; d_gene: TRBD1; j_gene: TRBJ2-3; CDR3aa: CASRKGDRRTDTQYF; CDR3nt: TGTGCCAGCAGGAAGGGGGACAGGAGGACAGATACGCAGTATTTT
v_gene: TRBV7-8; abundance: NA; len: 13; d_gene: TRBD1; j_gene: TRBJ2-5; CDR3aa: CASSRDSQETQYF; CDR3nt: TGTGCCAGCAGCCGGGACAGTCAAGAGACCCAGTACTTC
v_gene: TRBV20-1; abundance: NA; len: 15; d_gene: TRBD1; j_gene: TRBJ1-3; CDR3aa: CSASRGQGLGNTIYF; CDR3nt: TGCAGTGCTAGTAGGGGACAGGGACTGGGAAACACCATATATTTT
v_gene: TRBV28; abundance: NA; len: 11; d_gene: NA; j_gene: TRBJ1-2; CDR3aa: CASSFRGGYTF; CDR3nt: TGTGCCAGCAGTTTTAGGGGTGGCTACACCTTC
v_gene: TRBV7-8; abundance: NA; len: 15; d_gene: NA; j_gene: TRBJ2-3; CDR3aa: CASSLVGGITDTQYF; CDR3nt: TGTGCCAGCAGCTTAGTTGGCGGGATCACAGATACGCAGTATTTT
v_gene: TRBV7-9; abundance: NA; len: 14; d_gene: TRBD1; j_gene: TRBJ1-6; CDR3aa: CASTLGTVNSPLHF; CDR3nt: TGTGCCAGCACGCTCGGGACAGTCAATTCACCCCTCCACTTT
v_gene: TRBV2; abundance: many; len: 15; d_gene: NA; j_gene: TRBJ1-2; CDR3aa: CASSEGTRTGYGYTF; CDR3nt: TGTGCCAGCAGTGAAGGGACTCGGACGGGTTATGGCTACACCTTC
v_gene: TRBV7-2; abundance: few; len: 15; d_gene: TRBD1; j_gene: TRBJ1-3; CDR3aa: CASSLGTGGGNTIYF; CDR3nt: TGTGCCAGCAGCCTAGGGACAGGGGGTGGAAACACCATATATTTT
v_gene: TRBV12-3/TRBV12-4; abundance: NA; len: 13; d_gene: NA; j_gene: TRBJ1-4; CDR3aa: CASRARDLSQLFF; CDR3nt: TGTGCCAGCAGAGCTAGAGACCTTAGTCAACTGTTTTTT
v_gene: TRBV10-3; abundance: NA; len: 14; d_gene: NA; j_gene: TRBJ2-7; CDR3aa: CAISDGGQRYEQYF; CDR3nt: TGTGCCATCAGTGACGGGGGACAGAGGTACGAGCAGTACTTC
v_gene: TRBV29-1; abundance: NA; len: 14; d_gene: NA; j_gene: TRBJ2-4; CDR3aa: CSVEVREIENIQYF; CDR3nt: TGCAGCGTTGAAGTTCGGGAGATAGAAAACATTCAGTACTTC
v_gene: TRBV7-8; abundance: once; len: 15; d_gene: NA; j_gene: TRBJ1-1; CDR3aa: CASSPRQTSEEWAFF; CDR3nt: TGTGCCAGCAGCCCGAGACAGACGTCCGAGGAATGGGCTTTCTTT
v_gene: TRBV11-3; abundance: NA; len: 15; d_gene: TRBD2; j_gene: TRBJ2-1; CDR3aa: CASSQLAGPRAEQFF; CDR3nt: TGTGCCAGCAGCCAGCTAGCGGGACCTAGGGCTGAGCAGTTCTTC
v_gene: TRBV10-1; abundance: NA; len: 15; d_gene: NA; j_gene: TRBJ2-1; CDR3aa: CASSDGLAGDIEQFF; CDR3nt: TGCGCCAGCAGTGACGGGCTAGCAGGAGACATTGAGCAGTTCTTC
v_gene: TRBV5-1; abundance: NA; len: 17; d_gene: NA; j_gene: TRBJ2-3; CDR3aa: CASSLGQGRGSTDTQYF; CDR3nt: TGCGCCAGCAGCTTGGGGCAGGGAAGGGGAAGCACAGATACGCAGTATTTT
v_gene: TRBV10-3; abundance: NA; len: 19; d_gene: TRBD1; j_gene: TRBJ2-2; CDR3aa: CAISESPGQGVSHTGELFF; CDR3nt: TGTGCCATCAGTGAGTCACCGGGACAGGGGGTTAGCCACACCGGGGAGCTGTTTTTT
v_gene: TRBV25-1; abundance: NA; len: 17; d_gene: TRBD2; j_gene: TRBJ2-7; CDR3aa: CASSEWGLAGGPDEQYF; CDR3nt: TGTGCCAGCAGTGAATGGGGACTAGCGGGAGGGCCCGACGAGCAGTACTTC
v_gene: TRBV4-1; abundance: NA; len: 18; d_gene: TRBD1; j_gene: TRBJ2-3; CDR3aa: CASSQDRTGGTYTDTQYF; CDR3nt: TGCGCCAGCAGCCAAGATAGGACAGGGGGGACCTACACAGATACGCAGTATTTT
v_gene: TRBV3-1/TRBV3-2; abundance: NA; len: 14; d_gene: NA; j_gene: TRBJ1-6; CDR3aa: CASSQAQTGLHLHF; CDR3nt: TGTGCCAGCAGCCAAGCCCAAACAGGGCTTCACCTCCACTTT
v_gene: TRBV7-8; abundance: NA; len: 16; d_gene: TRBD2; j_gene: TRBJ2-7; CDR3aa: CASSLTSGRGGYEQYF; CDR3nt: TGTGCCAGCAGCTTAACTAGCGGGCGCGGCGGCTACGAGCAGTACTTC
v_gene: TRBV7-9; abundance: once; len: 15; d_gene: TRBD1; j_gene: TRBJ1-1; CDR3aa: CASSLRQGGDTEAFF; CDR3nt: TGTGCCAGCAGCCTCCGACAGGGGGGGGACACTGAAGCTTTCTTT
v_gene: TRBV3-1/TRBV3-2; abundance: NA; len: 17; d_gene: TRBD2; j_gene: TRBJ2-1; CDR3aa: CASSQELLAGLYNEQFF; CDR3nt: TGTGCCAGCAGCCAAGAACTCCTAGCGGGCCTCTACAATGAGCAGTTCTTC
v_gene: TRBV7-9; abundance: NA; len: 15; d_gene: TRBD1; j_gene: TRBJ1-5; CDR3aa: CASSAGAGGTQPQHF; CDR3nt: TGTGCCAGCAGCGCCGGGGCAGGGGGAACTCAGCCCCAGCATTTT
v_gene: TRBV21-1; abundance: few; len: 14; d_gene: NA; j_gene: TRBJ2-7; CDR3aa: CASSTREREGRQYF; CDR3nt: TGTGCCAGCAGCACCAGGGAGCGGGAAGGGCGGCAGTACTTC
v_gene: TRBV10-2; abundance: NA; len: 18; d_gene: TRBD2; j_gene: TRBJ2-3; CDR3aa: CASSESVGASGRAHTQYF; CDR3nt: TGCGCCAGCAGTGAGTCGGTGGGTGCTAGCGGGAGGGCACATACGCAGTATTTT
v_gene: TRBV3-1/TRBV3-2; abundance: NA; len: 19; d_gene: NA; j_gene: TRBJ2-6; CDR3aa: CASSQWESPPYSGANVLTF; CDR3nt: TGTGCCAGCAGCCAATGGGAGTCCCCCCCTTACTCTGGGGCCAACGTCCTGACTTTC
v_gene: TRBV4-1; abundance: NA; len: 16; d_gene: TRBD1; j_gene: TRBJ2-5; CDR3aa: CASSQHGTGVGETQYF; CDR3nt: TGCGCCAGCAGCCAACACGGGACAGGGGTGGGGGAGACCCAGTACTTC
v_gene: TRBV5-6; abundance: NA; len: 13; d_gene: NA; j_gene: TRBJ2-3; CDR3aa: CASSPISGDTQYF; CDR3nt: TGTGCCAGCAGCCCGATATCAGGGGATACGCAGTATTTT
v_gene: TRBV29-1; abundance: NA; len: 12; d_gene: TRBD1; j_gene: TRBJ2-7; CDR3aa: CSARDSSYEQYF; CDR3nt: TGCAGCGCTCGGGACAGTTCCTACGAGCAGTACTTC
v_gene: TRBV5-6; abundance: NA; len: 15; d_gene: TRBD2; j_gene: TRBJ2-3; CDR3aa: CASTRAGGPPDTQYF; CDR3nt: TGTGCCAGCACCAGAGCGGGAGGGCCCCCAGATACGCAGTATTTT
v_gene: TRBV5-8; abundance: NA; len: 18; d_gene: TRBD1; j_gene: TRBJ1-5; CDR3aa: CADTWGTGEVYSNQPQHF; CDR3nt: TGTGCAGACACATGGGGGACAGGGGAAGTATATAGCAATCAGCCCCAGCATTTT
v_gene: TRBV3-1/TRBV3-2; abundance: NA; len: 15; d_gene: NA; j_gene: TRBJ2-7; CDR3aa: CASSQVGFATYEQYF; CDR3nt: TGTGCCAGCAGCCAAGTGGGCTTTGCAACCTACGAGCAGTACTTC
v_gene: TRBV5-3; abundance: NA; len: 14; d_gene: TRBD2; j_gene: TRBJ2-3; CDR3aa: CARGWRGSTDTQYF; CDR3nt: TGTGCCAGAGGTTGGCGGGGGAGCACAGATACGCAGTATTTT
v_gene: TRBV10-3; abundance: NA; len: 14; d_gene: NA; j_gene: TRBJ1-1; CDR3aa: CAISVSVLNTEAFF; CDR3nt: TGTGCCATCAGTGTCTCAGTATTGAACACTGAAGCTTTCTTT
v_gene: TRBV7-2; abundance: few; len: 14; d_gene: TRBD2; j_gene: TRBJ2-5; CDR3aa: CASRRTSGSETQYF; CDR3nt: TGTGCCAGCAGGCGGACTAGCGGGAGTGAGACCCAGTACTTC